The 29 T cell receptor beta chains below were found in one sample sequenced in a study of identical twins. A single record per CDR3 protein comes from TCRdb applying MiXCR to the 5' RACE reads. The table records 400,000 to 600,000 distinct CDR3 sequences, 20% to 25% of them present only once. The sample also formed part of further work on yellow fever vaccine responses in identical twins.

The sample was CD4+ T cells sorted from blood. Every receptor here comes from a woman younger than 30 in good health.

This clonotype was detected only a few times. The genes are TRBV5-1 and TRBJ1-6; D gene uncertain. This CDR3 is 15 amino acids long. Germline CDR1 and CDR2: SGHRS and YFSETQ. Trimming removed 2 bases at V and 7 bases at J, with 13 bases between. This CDR3 reads CASSLGPSGNSPLHF. The CDR3 DNA sequence: TGCGCCAGCAGCTTAGGGCCTTCGGGGAATTCACCCCTCCACTTT.

The gene calls are TRBV4-2 and TRBJ2-3; 7 bases map to TRBD2. Trimming removed 0 bases from V and 3 bases from J; junction bases left unmatched: 9. The CDR3 has 17 residues. CDR1 and CDR2 (germline): LGHNA, YNFKEQ. The CDR3: CASSQDWVAGVTDTQYF. CDR3 nucleotide sequence: TGTGCCAGCAGCCAAGATTGGGTTGCGGGAGTTACAGATACGCAGTATTTT.

This clonotype was found a few times. The chain carries TRBV29-1 and TRBJ2-5; D possibly corresponds to TRBD1 (6 bases). CDR3 length: 12 residues. In germline, CDR1 is SQVTM, CDR2 ANQGSEA. Trimming took 3 bases from V and 2 from J, leaving 7 bases between them. CDR3 sequence reads: CSVDRGQETQYF. The DNA for the CDR3 is TGCAGCGTTGACAGGGGTCAAGAGACCCAGTACTTC.

This clonotype was detected a few times. J is TRBJ2-7 and V is TRBV29-1; 10 bases map to TRBD2. Germline V gives CDR1 SQVTM, CDR2 ANQGSEA. The J segment lost 4 bases and the V segment lost 4 bases, leaving 7 bases of the junction unmatched. This CDR3 comprises 14 residues. CDR3 region: CSVASGSTVYEQYF. For the CDR3, the DNA is TGCAGCGTTGCTAGCGGGAGTACTGTGTACGAGCAGTACTTC.

V gene TRBV6-1 combines with J gene TRBJ2-2; TRBD1 matches 7 bases. The CDR3 sequence is 21 residues long. Looked up from germline, CDR1 is MNHNS and CDR2 is SASEGT. Trimming removed 2 bases from V and 4 bases from J; junction bases left unmatched: 22. The CDR3 DNA sequence: TGTGCCAGCAGTGAAAAAGCTTCCAAGGGGCTTAGACAGGGCCTCACCGGGGAGCTGTTTTTT. This codes for CASSEKASKGLRQGLTGELFF.

V and J are TRBV28 and TRBJ1-1; D is perhaps TRBD1 (5 bases). The CDR3 has 12 residues. Trimming left V 9 bases short and J 2 bases short, with 10 bases between. Germline V gene lookup returns CDR1 MDHEN and CDR2 SYDVKM. This CDR3 reads CASSTANTEAFF. CDR3 DNA sequence: TGTGCCAGTTCGACAGCAAACACTGAAGCTTTCTTT.

The sample holds many counts of this clonotype. The chain has TRBV5-1 and TRBJ2-3; unclear D gene. CDR1 SGHRS and CDR2 YFSETQ come from the germline V gene. V was clipped by 4 bases and J by 6 bases, with 9 bases between them. The CDR3 contains 12 residues. CDR3 nucleotides: TGCGCCAGCAGCGATTTTCCGGATACGCAGTATTTT. Amino acid sequence: CASSDFPDTQYF. Based on the CDR3 plus reference TRBV5-1 and TRBJ2-3, the full variable domain is KAGVTQTPRYLIKTRGQQVTLSCSPISGHRSVSWYQQTPGQGLQFLFEYFSETQRNKGNFPGRFSGRQFSNSRSEMNVSTLELGDSALYLCASSDFPDTQYFGPGTRLTVL.

This sequence joins TRBV2 and TRBJ2-6; D remains ambiguous. The V gene lost 1 base and the J gene lost 2 bases, with 3 bases spanning the gap. Per germline, CDR1 SNHLY and CDR2 FYNNEI. CDR3 length: 14 residues. CDR3 in DNA: TGTGCCAGCAGTGAAGGGGCTGGGGCCAACGTCCTGACTTTC. It codes for CASSEGAGANVLTF. The full variable domain, in which reference TRBV2 and TRBJ2-6 provide the parts outside the CDR3, is EPEVTQTPSHQVTQMGQEVILRCVPISNHLYFYWYRQILGQKVEFLVSFYNNEISEKSEIFDDQFSVERPDGSNFTLKIRSTKLEDSAMYFCASSEGAGANVLTFGAGSRLTVL.

The sample holds a few counts of this clonotype. The chain carries TRBV24-1 and TRBJ2-2; D might be TRBD1 or TRBD2, each matching 5 bases. Looked up from germline, CDR1 is KGHDR and CDR2 is SFDVKD. V lost 0 bases and J lost 6, with 19 bases in between. CDR3 size: 18 residues. Written as DNA, the CDR3 is TGTGCCACCAGTGATTTGCTATTCCCGGGACCTGGGGCCGGGGAGCTGTTTTTT. This gives the protein CATSDLLFPGPGAGELFF.

The chain links TRBV3-1 to TRBJ2-7; D is uncertain. Germline CDR1 LGHDT, CDR2 YNNKEL (reference sequence). The V gene lost 1 base and the J gene lost 2 bases, with 12 bases spanning the gap. The CDR3 covers 15 residues. CDR3 in DNA: TGTGCCAGCAGCCAAGCGGGCGGCGCCGCCTACGAGCAGTACTTC. Translated, it gives CASSQAGGAAYEQYF.

The V and J genes are TRBV5-1 and TRBJ1-3; D not certain. Germline values: CDR1 SGHRS, CDR2 YFSETQ. The CDR3 is made up of 14 amino acids. V lost 0 bases, J lost 0 bases, and 4 bases lay in between. CDR3 sequence: CASSLDTSGNTIYF. CDR3 nucleotide sequence: TGCGCCAGCAGCTTGGACACCTCTGGAAACACCATATATTTT.

A few counts support this clonotype. The V and J genes are TRBV6-5 and TRBJ2-2; 7 nucleotides match TRBD1. J lost 4 bases, V lost 4 bases, and 9 bases had no gene match. CDR3 length: 16 amino acids. The germline CDR1 and CDR2 sequences are MNHEY and SVGAGI. This CDR3 is CASSFKGQIATGELFF. As DNA, the CDR3 is TGTGCCAGCAGTTTCAAGGGACAGATAGCCACCGGGGAGCTGTTTTTT.

The chain is built from TRBV13 and TRBJ2-5; D tentatively reads TRBD1 or TRBD2 (5 bases each). Per germline, CDR1 PRHDT and CDR2 FYEKMQ (reference sequence). The V and J ends lost 7 bases and 2 bases respectively, with 17 bases between them. There are 15 residues in the CDR3. Written as DNA, the CDR3 is TGTGCCAGCAACCAAAAACGGGGCTGGCAAGAGACCCAGTACTTC. Translation: CASNQKRGWQETQYF. Full variable domain (missing parts from reference TRBV13 and TRBJ2-5): AAGVIQSPRHLIKEKRETATLKCYPIPRHDTVYWYQQGPGQDPQFLISFYEKMQSDKGSIPDRFSAQQFSDYHSELNMSSLELGDSALYFCASNQKRGWQETQYFGPGTRLLVL.

This clonotype showed up just a few times. The chain links TRBV20-1 to TRBJ2-7, with 8 bases identical to TRBD2. CDR3 size: 15 residues. CDR1 DFQATT and CDR2 SNEGSKA come from the germline V gene (reference sequence). The V gene end was trimmed by 2 bases and the J gene end by 3 bases; junction bases not matched to a gene: 9. The CDR3 loop is CSARRSGGYNYEQYF. The CDR3 nucleotides are TGCAGTGCTAGAAGGTCGGGGGGGTATAACTACGAGCAGTACTTC.

This chain uses TRBV4-1 with TRBJ2-5; 13 nucleotides line up with TRBD2. The CDR3 is 17 residues long. In germline, CDR1 is MGHRA, CDR2 YSYEKL. Germline trimming cut 4 bases from V and 5 bases from J; bases unmatched to any gene: 10. The CDR3 DNA sequence: TGCGCCAGCAGCCCGCGGACTAGCGGGGGATTAGGCGAGACCCAGTACTTC. It translates to CASSPRTSGGLGETQYF.

The rearrangement joins TRBV4-1 to TRBJ1-3, with D unresolved. This CDR3 is built from 16 residues. Germline CDR1 MGHRA, CDR2 YSYEKL. The V and J ends lost 4 bases and 0 bases respectively, with 13 bases between them. The CDR3 here is CASSRLPGFSGNTIYF. The CDR3 nucleotides are TGCGCCAGCAGCCGCTTACCGGGATTCTCTGGAAACACCATATATTTT.

This chain joins TRBV7-6 and TRBJ1-6, with D possibly being TRBD1 (6 bases). CDR1 and CDR2 from the germline V gene are SGHVS and FNYEAQ. The CDR3 is 15 residues long. V was clipped by 4 bases and J by 7 bases, with 14 bases between them. The CDR3, as DNA: TGTGCCAGCAGCTCAGCTACAGGGAGCAATTCACCCCTCCACTTT. Protein product: CASSSATGSNSPLHF.

The rearrangement uses TRBV25-1 and TRBJ2-7, with no clear D. Trimming cost V 2 bases and J 4 bases, with 6 bases left between them. This CDR3 comprises 12 residues. Germline V gene data show CDR1 as MGHDK and CDR2 as SYGVNS. The CDR3 reads CASSENGYEQYF. In DNA, the CDR3 is TGTGCCAGCAGTGAAAACGGGTACGAGCAGTACTTC.

The chain uses TRBV12-3 or TRBV12-4 and TRBJ2-1, with 9 nucleotides matching TRBD2. CDR3 length: 17 amino acids. The V segment lost 5 bases and the J segment 4 bases; nucleotides outside the gene matches: 12. CDR3 region: CASSSLRGTSRYNEQFF. In nucleotides, the CDR3 is TGTGCCAGCAGTAGTTTACGGGGGACTAGCCGATACAATGAGCAGTTCTTC.

This clonotype was seen more than once but under ten times. The chain links TRBV7-9 to TRBJ1-3; D not resolved. The CDR3 loop spans 12 amino acids. V was pared by 1 base and J by 4 bases, with 2 bases between. Per germline, CDR1 SEHNR and CDR2 FQNEAQ (reference sequence). CDR3 coding DNA: TGTGCCAGCAGCTTAGTAGGAAACACCATATATTTT. Protein product: CASSLVGNTIYF.

This clonotype was recorded a few times. The chain is built from TRBV4-1 and TRBJ2-3; 8 positions agree with TRBD2. The CDR3 extends over 16 amino acids. CDR1 is MGHRA, CDR2 YSYEKL, per germline. J gave up 5 bases and V 0 bases, and 7 bases lay outside the gene matches. The CDR3 loop is CASSQDPGAGGDTQYF. CDR3 coding DNA: TGCGCCAGCAGCCAAGATCCAGGGGCGGGAGGAGATACGCAGTATTTT.

The chain recombines TRBV10-2 with TRBJ2-3, with TRBD1 matching over 7 bases. CDR3 length equals 15 residues. V dropped 4 bases and J dropped 2; count of bases not matched to a gene: 6. CDR1 and CDR2 from the germline V gene are WSHSY and SAAADI. CDR3 bases: TGCGCCAGCAGTGGTACAGGGGAGATCACAGATACGCAGTATTTT. It yields the protein CASSGTGEITDTQYF.

This clonotype was detected ten times or more. J is TRBJ2-5 and V is TRBV5-1; either TRBD1 or TRBD2 may fit D (5 bases each). Trimming stripped 2 bases from V and 5 bases from J, with 13 bases between. This CDR3 region has 14 residues. Germline V lookup: CDR1 SGHRS, CDR2 YFSETQ. The CDR3: CASSFTKGEETQYF. Written as DNA, the CDR3 is TGCGCCAGCAGCTTCACTAAAGGGGAGGAGACCCAGTACTTC.

This clonotype has only a few counts. V gene TRBV12-3 or TRBV12-4 combines with J gene TRBJ1-6; no firm D call. CDR3 length: 14 residues. V was clipped by 9 bases and J by 0 bases, with 9 bases between them. CDR3 in amino acids: CASQEGSYNSPLHF. In DNA, the CDR3 is TGTGCCAGTCAGGAGGGCTCCTATAATTCACCCCTCCACTTT.

This clonotype was counted many times. The CDR3 coding sequence is TGTGCCAGCAGTTTCGCGGGAAGGGAGACCCAGTACTTC. It codes for CASSFAGRETQYF. This rearrangement joins TRBV12-3 or TRBV12-4 to TRBJ2-5, with D perhaps matching TRBD2 (6 bases). The CDR3 is 13 amino acids. The germline V and J ends were trimmed by 3 bases and 5 bases, with 10 bases remaining between them.

The chain joins TRBV27 to TRBJ2-3; D possibly corresponds to TRBD2 (5 bases). Looked up from germline, CDR1 is MNHEY and CDR2 is SMNVEV (reference sequence). Trimming removed 8 bases from V and 8 bases from J, with 17 bases in between. This CDR3 is built from 13 residues. CDR3 coding DNA: TGTGCCAGCGCCTCCCCGCCGGCGGGTACGCAGTATTTT. Translating it yields CASASPPAGTQYF.

The CDR3 is CASSPDRSGGGTEAFF. CDR3 DNA sequence: TGCGCCAGCAGCCCGGACCGTTCGGGGGGGGGCACTGAAGCTTTCTTT. The rearrangement uses TRBV5-1 and TRBJ1-1; weak D call: TRBD1 (5 bases). This CDR3 spans 16 amino acids. Germline loops: CDR1 SGHRS, CDR2 YFSETQ. V was shortened by 4 bases and J by 4 bases, with 20 bases between the two germline ends.

The chain uses TRBV3-1 and TRBJ2-1; 7 nucleotides align to TRBD2. The CDR3 totals 14 residues. V lost 5 bases and J lost 7; bases outside the gene matches: 8. Per germline, CDR1 LGHDT and CDR2 YNNKEL (reference sequence). This CDR3 reads CASSFDSSGNEQFF. In nucleotides, the CDR3 is TGTGCCAGCAGCTTCGATTCTAGCGGAAATGAGCAGTTCTTC.

This clonotype appeared once. The rearrangement uses TRBV11-2 and TRBJ1-3; D gene unclear. Looked up from germline, CDR1 is SGHAT and CDR2 is FQNNGV. With 5 bases removed from V and 2 bases from J, the gap between germline ends came to 10 bases. The CDR3 runs 14 residues. CDR3 nucleotide sequence: TGTGCCAGCAGCATGGAGGTTGCTGGAAACACCATATATTTT. Protein: CASSMEVAGNTIYF.